This T cell receptor (beta chain) was observed in a study of T cell changes during pregnancy in multiple sclerosis. CDR1 and CDR2 (germline): LGHNT, FRNRAP. The CDR3 has 15 residues. V lost 5 bases and J 2 bases, leaving 16 bases between the germline ends. Sequenced by immunoSEQ multiplex PCR; TCRdb stores in-frame clones only, minus some. The sample lists approximately 52,000 clones, approximately 92% occurring once. V is TRBV12-5 and J is TRBJ2-7; D perhaps matches TRBD1 (6 bases). The starting material was CD4+ T cells from peripheral blood mononuclear cells, obtained in the third trimester of pregnancy. The TCR comes from a female donor with multiple sclerosis, enrolled in a pregnancy study. The CDR3 DNA reads as TGTGCTAGTGGTGACGCCCGACAGGCCCCCTACGAGCAGTACTTC. Protein product: CASGDARQAPYEQYF.